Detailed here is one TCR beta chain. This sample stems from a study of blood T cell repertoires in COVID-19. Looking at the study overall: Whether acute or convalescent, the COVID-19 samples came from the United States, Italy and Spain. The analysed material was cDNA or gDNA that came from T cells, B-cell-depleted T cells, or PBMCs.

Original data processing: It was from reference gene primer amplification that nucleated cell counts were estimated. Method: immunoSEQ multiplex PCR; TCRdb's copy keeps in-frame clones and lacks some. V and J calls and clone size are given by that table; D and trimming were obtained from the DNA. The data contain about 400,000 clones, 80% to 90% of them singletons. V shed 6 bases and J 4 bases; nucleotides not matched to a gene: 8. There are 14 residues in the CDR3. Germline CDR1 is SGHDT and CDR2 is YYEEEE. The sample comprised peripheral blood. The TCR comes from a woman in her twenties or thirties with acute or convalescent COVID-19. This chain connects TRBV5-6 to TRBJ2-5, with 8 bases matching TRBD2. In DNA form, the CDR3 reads TGTGCCAGCACCGACCGGGGGGGTGGAGAGACCCAGTACTTC. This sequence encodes CASTDRGGGETQYF.